A selection of T cell receptor beta chains follows, all from one sample in a study of blood T cell repertoires in COVID-19. Profiling relied on immunoSEQ multiplex PCR, and the TCRdb table lists in-frame clones only, not all of them. Altogether around 170,000 clones are present, roughly 80% being singletons, with the ten largest covering approximately 6.2%. Sequencing input: peripheral blood. Receptors were obtained from a woman between 40 and 55 years old with acute or convalescent COVID-19. CDR3s include the opening cysteine and the closing phenylalanine or tryptophan. D genes are given only for firm matches. Clone sizes are given selectively: once, few, many, or a class where the clone is expanded.

j_call | v_call | clone_size | d_call | cdr3_aa | cdr3_nt
TRBJ2-7 | TRBV6-5 | . | . | CASSIRVHEQYF | TGTGCCAGCAGCATTCGGGTCCACGAGCAGTACTTC
TRBJ2-1 | TRBV4-1 | . | TRBD2 | CASSRLAGARNEQFF | TGCGCCAGCAGCCGCCTAGCGGGAGCTCGTAATGAGCAGTTCTTC
TRBJ2-7 | TRBV13 | . | . | CASSRGYEQYF | TGTGCCAGCAGCAGGGGTTACGAGCAGTACTTC
TRBJ1-5 | TRBV12-3/TRBV12-4 | . | . | CASSYAGNQPQHF | TGTGCCAGCAGTTACGCGGGCAATCAGCCCCAGCATTTT
TRBJ1-3 | TRBV30 | . | . | CAWSVHGNTIYF | TGTGCCTGGAGTGTCCATGGAAACACCATATATTTT
TRBJ2-5 | TRBV29-1 | . | TRBD1 | CSVEGRGRLETQYF | TGCAGCGTTGAGGGCAGGGGGCGGTTGGAGACCCAGTACTTC
TRBJ2-7 | TRBV7-2 | . | TRBD1 | CASSKRGTETYEQYF | TGTGCCAGCAGCAAGAGGGGGACAGAGACCTACGAGCAGTACTTC
TRBJ2-1 | TRBV7-6 | few | . | CASSAGSNEQFF | TGTGCCAGCAGCGCAGGGTCCAATGAGCAGTTCTTC
TRBJ1-5 | TRBV29-1 | . | TRBD1 | CSVGDRGNQPQHF | TGCAGCGTCGGAGACAGGGGCAATCAGCCCCAGCATTTT
TRBJ1-1 | TRBV6-5 | . | . | CASSYPRGAFF | TGTGCCAGCAGTTACCCCCGGGGGGCTTTCTTT
TRBJ2-1 | TRBV30 | . | TRBD2 | CAWSVSGSPYNEQFF | TGTGCCTGGTCCGTTAGCGGGAGCCCCTACAATGAGCAGTTCTTC
TRBJ2-1 | TRBV10-2 | . | TRBD2 | CASRPLAGGNNEQFF | TGCGCCAGCAGGCCACTAGCGGGAGGCAACAATGAGCAGTTCTTC
TRBJ1-4 | TRBV19 | few | TRBD1 | CASSIWTGSNEKLFF | TGTGCCAGTAGTATATGGACAGGGTCTAATGAAAAACTGTTTTTT
TRBJ2-7 | TRBV7-6 | . | TRBD2 | CASSSGTSREQYF | TGTGCCAGCAGCTCAGGGACTAGTCGCGAGCAGTACTTC
TRBJ2-1 | TRBV24-1 | . | TRBD2 | CATSEWASGSYNEQFF | TGTGCCACCAGTGAGTGGGCTAGCGGGAGTTACAATGAGCAGTTCTTC
TRBJ1-2 | TRBV28 | . | . | CASATDGGAVSGYTF | TGTGCCAGCGCAACCGACGGGGGGGCTGTCTCCGGCTACACCTTC
TRBJ1-1 | TRBV30 | . | . | CAWSVPKLAFF | TGTGCCTGGAGTGTACCCAAACTAGCTTTCTTT
TRBJ2-1 | TRBV2 | . | . | CASSLELYNEQFF | TGTGCCAGCAGTCTTGAGCTCTACAATGAGCAGTTCTTC
TRBJ2-1 | TRBV12-3/TRBV12-4 | . | TRBD1 | CASSRSRGNEQFF | TGTGCCAGCAGTCGGTCCAGGGGGAATGAGCAGTTCTTC
TRBJ2-7 | TRBV28 | . | . | CASSPGQTYEQYF | TGTGCCAGCAGCCCGGGACAAACCTACGAGCAGTACTTC